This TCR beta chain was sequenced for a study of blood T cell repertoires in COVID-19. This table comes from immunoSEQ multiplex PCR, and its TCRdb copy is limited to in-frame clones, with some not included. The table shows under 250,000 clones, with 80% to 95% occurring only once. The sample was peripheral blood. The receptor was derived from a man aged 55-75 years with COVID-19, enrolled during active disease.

For the CDR3, the DNA is TGTGCCAGCAGCCCCGGGACTAGCGGGGGGGCCCAAGATTACAATGAGCAGTTCTTC. Protein product: CASSPGTSGGAQDYNEQFF. The rearrangement joins TRBV3-1 (or the pseudogene TRBV3-2) to TRBJ2-1, with 16 bases matching TRBD2. V gave up 4 bases and J gave up 4 bases; unmatched junction bases: 10. This CDR3 has 19 amino acids. Per germline, CDR1 LGHDT and CDR2 YNNKEL (reference sequence).